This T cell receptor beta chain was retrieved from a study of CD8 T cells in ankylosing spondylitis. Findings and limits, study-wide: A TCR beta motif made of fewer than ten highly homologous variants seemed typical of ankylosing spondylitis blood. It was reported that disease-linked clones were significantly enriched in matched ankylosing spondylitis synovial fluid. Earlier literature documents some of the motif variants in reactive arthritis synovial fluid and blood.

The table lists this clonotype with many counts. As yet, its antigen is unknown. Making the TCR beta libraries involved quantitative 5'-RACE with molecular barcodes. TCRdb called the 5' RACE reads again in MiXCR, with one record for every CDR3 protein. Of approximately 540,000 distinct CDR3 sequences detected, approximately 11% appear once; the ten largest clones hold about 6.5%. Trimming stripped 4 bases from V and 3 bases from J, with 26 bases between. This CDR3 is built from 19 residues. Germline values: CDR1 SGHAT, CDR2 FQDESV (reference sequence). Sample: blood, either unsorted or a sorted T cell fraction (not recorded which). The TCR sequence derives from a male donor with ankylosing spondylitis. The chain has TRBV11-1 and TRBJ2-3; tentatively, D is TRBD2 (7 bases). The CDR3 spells CASSSPGASGLRRTDTQYF. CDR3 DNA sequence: TGTGCCAGCAGCTCTCCGGGGGCTAGCGGCCTTAGAAGGACAGATACGCAGTATTTT.